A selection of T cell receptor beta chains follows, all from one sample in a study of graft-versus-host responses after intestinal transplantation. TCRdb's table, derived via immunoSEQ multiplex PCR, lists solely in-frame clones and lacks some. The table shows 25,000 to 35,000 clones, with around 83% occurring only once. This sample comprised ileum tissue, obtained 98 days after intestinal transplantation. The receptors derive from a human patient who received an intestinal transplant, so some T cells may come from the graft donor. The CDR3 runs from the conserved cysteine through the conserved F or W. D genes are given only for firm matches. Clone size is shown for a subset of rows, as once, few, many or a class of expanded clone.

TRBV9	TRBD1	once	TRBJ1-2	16	CASSDRDRGLFYGYTF	TGTGCCAGCAGCGACCGGGACAGGGGACTCTTCTATGGCTACACCTTC
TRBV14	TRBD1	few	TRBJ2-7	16	CASSQEPTGVFYEQYF	TGTGCCAGCAGCCAAGAGCCGACAGGGGTTTTTTACGAGCAGTACTTC
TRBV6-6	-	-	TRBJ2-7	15	CASSYNIGSGYEQYF	TGTGCCAGCAGTTACAATATAGGGTCGGGATACGAGCAGTACTTC
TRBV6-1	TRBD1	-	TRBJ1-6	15	CASSESGTVNSPLHF	TGTGCCAGCAGTGAATCCGGGACAGTCAATTCACCCCTCCACTTT
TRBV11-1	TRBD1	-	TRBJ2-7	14	CASSLGQFSYEQYF	TGTGCCAGCAGCTTGGGACAGTTCTCCTACGAGCAGTACTTC
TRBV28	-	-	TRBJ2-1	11	CASSLGDGQFF	TGTGCCAGCAGTTTAGGAGATGGGCAGTTCTTC
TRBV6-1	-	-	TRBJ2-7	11	CATHRLYEQYF	TGTGCCACCCACCGACTATACGAGCAGTACTTC
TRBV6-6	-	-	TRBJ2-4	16	CASSYSRISAKNIQYF	TGTGCCAGCAGTTACTCTAGGATTTCAGCCAAAAACATTCAGTACTTC
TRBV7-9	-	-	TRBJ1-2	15	CASSQTGLGAYGYTF	TGTGCCAGCAGCCAAACGGGCCTAGGGGCTTATGGCTACACCTTC
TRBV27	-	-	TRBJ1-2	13	CASSFGQNYGYTF	TGTGCCAGCAGTTTTGGGCAGAACTATGGCTACACCTTC
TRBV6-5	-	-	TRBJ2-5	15	CASSSPGGRRGTQYF	TGTGCCAGCAGCTCCCCTGGGGGTAGGAGAGGGACCCAGTACTTC
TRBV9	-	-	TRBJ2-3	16	CASSIGAAESTDTQYF	TGTGCCAGCAGCATCGGAGCAGCTGAAAGCACAGATACGCAGTATTTT
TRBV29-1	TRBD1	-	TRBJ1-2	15	CSVPHWTGEGYGYTF	TGCAGCGTTCCCCACTGGACAGGGGAGGGGTATGGCTACACCTTC
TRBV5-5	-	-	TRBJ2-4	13	CASSPWQETIQYF	TGTGCCAGCAGCCCTTGGCAAGAGACCATTCAGTACTTC